The rows below give T cell receptor beta chains drawn from one sample of a study of T-cell reconstitution after alpha-beta-depleted transplantation in children. TCRdb passed the PCR reads through MiXCR, listing each CDR3 protein once. The table records 700,000 to 950,000 distinct CDR3 sequences, 15% to 20% of them present only once. Source: PBMCs, mostly from graft donor cells, taken 360 days after TCRalphabeta/CD19-depleted stem cell transplant. The receptors shown here come from a male patient between 10 and 17 years old who had a stem cell transplant for acute lymphoblastic leukemia, so the T cells may come from the graft donor. Both conserved end residues are part of each CDR3. The D gene is left open where the match is weak. The size entry is marked missing in some rows and otherwise reads once, few, many or a size class.

clone_size	j_call	v_call	d_call	cdr3_nt	cdr3_aa
NA	TRBJ2-6	TRBV5-1	TRBD2	TGCGCCAGCAGCCACCTTGGAGCGGGAGACTCTGGGGCCAACGTCCTGACTTTC	CASSHLGAGDSGANVLTF
NA	TRBJ2-5	TRBV11-2	NA	TGTGCCAGCACTCGAGGGCGGGAGACCCAGTACTTC	CASTRGRETQYF
NA	TRBJ2-1	TRBV18	NA	TGTGCCAGCTCACCCGTTAGCGGACACAATGAGCAGTTCTTC	CASSPVSGHNEQFF
NA	TRBJ2-7	TRBV10-3	NA	TGTGCCTATGGAGGGCCTTACGAGCAGTACTTC	CAYGGPYEQYF
many	TRBJ2-1	TRBV5-1	TRBD2	TGCGCCAGCAGCTTGGAGGCGGGAGGGCCGGGTGAGCAGTTCTTC	CASSLEAGGPGEQFF
few	TRBJ2-1	TRBV6-4	TRBD2	TGTGCCAGCAGTCCTCCGGGACTAGCGGGAGGTAACTCCTACAATGAGCAGTTCTTC	CASSPPGLAGGNSYNEQFF
few	TRBJ2-5	TRBV3-1	NA	TGTGCCAGCAGCCAAGTGACGGAAGAGACCCAGTACTTC	CASSQVTEETQYF
few	TRBJ2-2	TRBV5-1	TRBD2	TGCGCCAGCAGTTATCCCGGGACTAGCAGGTCCGGGGAGCTGTTTTTT	CASSYPGTSRSGELFF
many	TRBJ2-1	TRBV6-5	TRBD2	TGTGCCAGCGGTACTAGCGGGAGGGCTCATGAGCAGTTCTTC	CASGTSGRAHEQFF
many	TRBJ2-1	TRBV29-1	NA	TGCAGCGTTGACTACGGCCTCAACAATGAGCAGTTCTTC	CSVDYGLNNEQFF
NA	TRBJ1-4	TRBV5-8	NA	TGTGCCAGCAGCTTGGGCAGATCAACTAATGAAAAACTGTTTTTT	CASSLGRSTNEKLFF
NA	TRBJ2-7	TRBV4-2	TRBD2	TGTGCCAGCAGCCAAGATGGCACCCGGGGACTAGTCGACTACGCTGGCGAGCAGTACTTC	CASSQDGTRGLVDYAGEQYF
NA	TRBJ2-1	TRBV20-1	TRBD2	TGCAGTGCCCGCGGACTAGCCTGGAGCTCCTACAATGAGCAGTTCTTC	CSARGLAWSSYNEQFF
few	TRBJ2-7	TRBV5-1	NA	TGCGCCAGCAGCCCGGGACTGCTCTCCTACGAGCAGTACTTC	CASSPGLLSYEQYF
NA	TRBJ2-7	TRBV20-1	NA	TGCAGTGCTCCCCGGCAGGGGACCTACGAGCAGTACTTC	CSAPRQGTYEQYF
NA	TRBJ1-1	TRBV9	NA	TGTGCCAGCAGCGTAAGGGGTTACACTGAAGCTTTCTTT	CASSVRGYTEAFF
NA	TRBJ1-5	TRBV4-1	TRBD1	TGCGCCAGCAGCCAAGAGGGGGCAGGGGGAGATCAGCCCCAGCATTTT	CASSQEGAGGDQPQHF
many	TRBJ2-7	TRBV11-1	TRBD2	TGTGCCAGCAGCCTCTTTACTAGCGGGGCCGAGCAGTACTTC	CASSLFTSGAEQYF
NA	TRBJ2-1	TRBV11-2	TRBD2	TGTGCCAGCAGCGACCGTCGTGTCGGGGGGACCTACAATGAGCAGTTCTTC	CASSDRRVGGTYNEQFF
few	TRBJ1-1	TRBV2	NA	TGTGCCAGCCCCCGCAATCCCAATTTGAACACTGAAGCTTTCTTT	CASPRNPNLNTEAFF
NA	TRBJ2-5	TRBV20-1	NA	TGCAGTGCTAGGCCCGGGTTTCCGGTTTCAGAGACCCAGTACTTC	CSARPGFPVSETQYF
NA	TRBJ1-1	TRBV29-1	TRBD1	TGCAGCTGTACAGGGGGCAGTAGCACTGAAGCTTTCTTT	CSCTGGSSTEAFF
few	TRBJ2-1	TRBV7-9	TRBD2	TGTGCCAGCAGCTCCTCTAGCGGGAGGGCCGGGAATGAGCAGTTCTTC	CASSSSSGRAGNEQFF
many	TRBJ1-2	TRBV20-1	TRBD1	TGCAGTGCTAGAGATCCGACAGGGGTTTTCGGCTACACCTTC	CSARDPTGVFGYTF
NA	TRBJ2-7	TRBV3-1	NA	TGTGCCAGCAGCCATTTCCAGGGTACCTACGAGCAGTACTTC	CASSHFQGTYEQYF
NA	TRBJ1-2	TRBV9	NA	TGTGCCAGCAGCCAAAGAGGTGGTGGCTACACCTTC	CASSQRGGGYTF
many	TRBJ2-5	TRBV2	NA	TGTGCCAGCAGAGACCAAGAGACCCAGTACTTC	CASRDQETQYF